In this sample, the clone carrying this T cell receptor (beta chain) turned up a few times. Trimming took 6 bases from V and 8 from J; bases not matched to a gene: 3. The CDR3 is 13 residues long. Germline V gene data show CDR1 as MNHEY and CDR2 as SVGAGI. The sample belongs to a study of blood T cell repertoires in COVID-19. TCRdb's table, derived via immunoSEQ multiplex PCR, lists solely in-frame clones and lacks some. This table has around 100,000 clones, more than 85% appearing once. The origin of this receptor is a human donor in a cohort sampled during active COVID-19. The J gene is TRBJ2-3, the V gene TRBV6-5, with 12 bases matching TRBD2. The specimen sequenced was peripheral blood. The CDR3 DNA is TGTGCCAGCAGGACTAGCGGGAGAGTTACGCAGTATTTT. Translating it yields CASRTSGRVTQYF.